Here is one T cell receptor (beta chain) with its context. The sample originates from a study of blood T cell repertoires in COVID-19. Study-level information: Whether acute or convalescent, the COVID-19 samples came from the United States, Italy and Spain. T cells, B-cell-depleted T cells, or PBMCs provided the cDNA or gDNA that served as material.

In the original processing: Estimated nucleated cell counts came from reference gene primer amplification. Clones were sequenced by immunoSEQ multiplex PCR, and TCRdb holds only the in-frame ones, with some missing. V and J calls and clone size follow that table, whereas D and trimming were derived from the DNA. This sample has 70,000 or so clones, with roughly 82% found just once. Between the trimmed V and J ends, which lost 0 bases and 4 bases, there was a span of 9 bases. The CDR3 covers 14 residues. Germline V CDR1 and CDR2: SGHTS, YDEGEE. The chain carries TRBV5-8 and TRBJ2-3, with unresolved D. The receptor was isolated from a human donor in a cohort sampled during active COVID-19. The sample was peripheral blood. The CDR3 spells CASSLGIAADTQYF. Written as DNA, the CDR3 is TGTGCCAGCAGCTTGGGTATAGCAGCAGATACGCAGTATTTT.